This T cell receptor (beta chain) was captured by sequencing in a study of OX40 agonist ivuxolimab in advanced cancers. Profiling relied on immunoSEQ multiplex PCR, and the TCRdb table lists in-frame clones only, not all of them. Among fewer than 70,000 clones, approximately 82% were seen once, and the ten largest hold 2% to 3%. The CDR3 is 16 residues long. The V gene lost 0 bases and the J gene lost 4 bases, with 16 bases spanning the gap. Germline CDR1 reads SGHRS; CDR2 reads YFSETQ. The chain is built from TRBV5-1 and TRBJ1-2, with D perhaps TRBD1 (6 bases). The receptor comes from an adult with an advanced solid tumor such as melanoma, head and neck, liver or kidney cancer. Sequenced here: CD4+ or CD8+ T cells sorted from blood, sampled in a trial of the OX40 agonist ivuxolimab. The CDR3 DNA reads as TGCGCCAGCAGCTTGGACGGGGGCGTTGGGATCTATGGCTACACCTTC. Translating it yields CASSLDGGVGIYGYTF. Drawing the rest from reference TRBV5-1 and TRBJ1-2, the complete variable domain is KAGVTQTPRYLIKTRGQQVTLSCSPISGHRSVSWYQQTPGQGLQFLFEYFSETQRNKGNFPGRFSGRQFSNSRSEMNVSTLELGDSALYLCASSLDGGVGIYGYTFGSGTRLTVV.